A selection of T cell receptor beta chains follows, all from one sample in a study of cytomegalovirus exposure and HLA in healthy donors. This table comes from immunoSEQ multiplex PCR, and its TCRdb copy is limited to in-frame clones, with some not included. The data hold under 150,000 clones, with approximately 80% observed a single time. Sequenced sample: PBMCs. The receptors come from a woman aged 40 to 55 in good health and CMV-seropositive. The CDR3 runs from the conserved cysteine through the conserved F or W. A D gene is named only where the DNA matches it firmly. Only part of the rows carry a size: once, few, many, or a class if the clone is expanded.

>TRBD2|.|TRBV27|TRBJ2-7
TGTGCCAGCAGTTTCTCGGGACTAGCGGGAGAGTACGAGCAGTACTTC
CASSFSGLAGEYEQYF
>TRBD2|.|TRBV7-9|TRBJ2-3
TGTGCCAGCAGCTTAGGGGGGGGGACTAGCGGCCAGTATTTT
CASSLGGGTSGQYF
>TRBD1|.|TRBV29-1|TRBJ2-1
TGCAGCGCGCACGGACAGGGTTTTCGGAATGAGCAGTTCTTC
CSAHGQGFRNEQFF
>.|.|TRBV5-1|TRBJ1-2
TGCGCCAGCAGCTTGCACTCGGGGAACTATGGCTACACCTTC
CASSLHSGNYGYTF
>TRBD2|.|TRBV20-1|TRBJ2-7
TGCAGTGCGGGTAGCGGGTACGAGCAGTACTTC
CSAGSGYEQYF
>.|.|TRBV21-1|TRBJ2-5
TGTGCCACCCCCCTCCTTCAGGGGAAAGAGACCCAGTACTTC
CATPLLQGKETQYF
>.|.|TRBV7-9|TRBJ2-1
TGTGCCAGCAGCTTCGGCGGCAGCTCCTACAATGAGCAGTTCTTC
CASSFGGSSYNEQFF
>.|.|TRBV29-1|TRBJ2-5
TGCAGCGTTACGGACGGGGTGGAGACCCAGTACTTC
CSVTDGVETQYF
>.|.|TRBV7-2|TRBJ2-3
TGTGCCAGCAGCTTACTAGATACGCAGTATTTT
CASSLLDTQYF
>.|once|TRBV28|TRBJ2-7
TGTGCCAGCAGTTTATGGAGGGGGGGAGTAGAGTACGAGCAGTACTTC
CASSLWRGGVEYEQYF
>.|.|TRBV6-5|TRBJ1-5
TGTGCCAGCAGTTACCGAGACAATCAGCCCCAGCATTTT
CASSYRDNQPQHF
>.|once|TRBV5-1|TRBJ1-1
TGCGCCAGCAGCTTGGCAGGCCCCCCTAACACTGAAGCTTTCTTT
CASSLAGPPNTEAFF
>.|few|TRBV6-5|TRBJ1-2
TGTGCCAGCAGTCCAGGGGTTAACTATGGCTACACCTTC
CASSPGVNYGYTF
>TRBD2|.|TRBV7-9|TRBJ2-7
TGTGCCAGCAGCCTGGGACTAGCGGGTCCAAGTAAGTACTTC
CASSLGLAGPSKYF
>.|medium-sized|TRBV2|TRBJ1-2
TGTGCCAGCAGTGAGTGGGTAGGGAGGAACTATGGCTACACCTTC
CASSEWVGRNYGYTF
>.|.|TRBV19|TRBJ2-3
TGTGCCAGTAGTATTTACTCTTACACAGATACGCAGTATTTT
CASSIYSYTDTQYF
>TRBD1|.|TRBV7-9|TRBJ1-4
TGTGCCAGCAGCCCCCACGGACAGGGACTAAATGAAAAACTGTTTTTT
CASSPHGQGLNEKLFF
>TRBD2|.|TRBV7-6|TRBJ2-4
TGTGCCAGCAGCTTAAAGTTGGCGGGAGGGGATCTAGCCAAAAACATTCAGTACTTC
CASSLKLAGGDLAKNIQYF
>.|.|TRBV5-5|TRBJ2-3
TGTGCCAGCAGCCTCCTGAGGGTAGCAGGCCCAGATACGCAGTATTTT
CASSLLRVAGPDTQYF
>.|once|TRBV10-1|TRBJ1-5
TGCGCCAGCAGTGATCGGGGTTGGGATAGCAATCAGCCCCAGCATTTT
CASSDRGWDSNQPQHF
>TRBD1|.|TRBV5-1|TRBJ1-2
TGCGCCAGCAGCAGAACCGGGACAGGGGAAGACACCTTC
CASSRTGTGEDTF
>TRBD2|.|TRBV5-1|TRBJ2-3
TGCGCCAGCAGCCCACATTTGGTAGCGGGAGTTACAGATACGCAGTATTTT
CASSPHLVAGVTDTQYF
>TRBD2|.|TRBV5-1|TRBJ2-5
TGCGCCAGCAGCTGGACTAGTGCCACTGGGAAGGAGACCCAGTACTTC
CASSWTSATGKETQYF
>.|many|TRBV28|TRBJ1-2
TGTGCCAGCAGGCCTCAGGGGAACTATGGCTACACCTTC
CASRPQGNYGYTF
>TRBD1|.|TRBV7-9|TRBJ2-7
TGTGCCAGCAGCCCTGGGACAGGTCCCTACGAGCAGTACTTC
CASSPGTGPYEQYF
>.|.|TRBV20-1|TRBJ2-5
TGCAGTGCTAGGCGTGAGACCCAGTACTTC
CSARRETQYF
>.|.|TRBV21-1|TRBJ2-7
TGTGCCAGCAGCAAAGTAGGGGGGACAGGGTTGTATGTGCAGTACTTC
CASSKVGGTGLYVQYF
>TRBD1|.|TRBV27|TRBJ2-7
TGTGCCAGCAGTTTATCCCCCGGACAGGGCCACGAGCAGTACTTC
CASSLSPGQGHEQYF
>TRBD2|.|TRBV2|TRBJ2-1
TGTGCCAGCAGTGGGGGTAGCGGGACGAACAATGAGCAGTTCTTC
CASSGGSGTNNEQFF
>.|.|TRBV7-9|TRBJ1-3
TGTGCCAGCAGCTCATGGGCGATGGGCTCTGGAAACACCATATATTTT
CASSSWAMGSGNTIYF
>.|.|TRBV6-4|TRBJ2-1
TGTGCCAGCAGTGATTCCCAGGGTTCTGAGCAGTTCTTC
CASSDSQGSEQFF
>.|.|TRBV18|TRBJ1-3
TGTGCCAGCTCACCTCCAGGGTATGGAAACACCATATATTTT
CASSPPGYGNTIYF
>.|.|TRBV7-8|TRBJ2-1
TGTGCCAGCAGCTTAGTTGAAGTCGGGAGTAGGTCCTACAATGAGCAGTTCTTC
CASSLVEVGSRSYNEQFF